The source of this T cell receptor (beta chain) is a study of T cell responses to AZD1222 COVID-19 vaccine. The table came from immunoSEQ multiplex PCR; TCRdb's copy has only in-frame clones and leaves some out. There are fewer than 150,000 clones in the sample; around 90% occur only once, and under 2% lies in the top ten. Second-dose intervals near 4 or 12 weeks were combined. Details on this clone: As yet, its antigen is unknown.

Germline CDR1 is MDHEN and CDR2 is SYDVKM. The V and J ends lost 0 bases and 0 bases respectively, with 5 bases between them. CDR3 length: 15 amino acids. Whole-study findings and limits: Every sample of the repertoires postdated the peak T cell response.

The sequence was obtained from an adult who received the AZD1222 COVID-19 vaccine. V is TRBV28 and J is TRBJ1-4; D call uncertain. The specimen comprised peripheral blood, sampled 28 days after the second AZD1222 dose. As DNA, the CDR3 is TGTGCCAGCAGTTTATGGGGTACAACTAATGAAAAACTGTTTTTT. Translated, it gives CASSLWGTTNEKLFF.